This note documents a single TCR beta chain sequence. These data come from a study of blood T cell repertoires in COVID-19. Study overall: COVID-19 samples, acute and convalescent, were from the United States, Italy and Spain. In each case, the material was cDNA or gDNA derived from T cells, B-cell-depleted T cells, or PBMCs.

V shed 8 bases, J shed 4 bases, and the junction held 6 bases outside the gene matches. The germline V gene encodes CDR1 SGHNT and CDR2 YENEEA. The CDR3 consists of 14 residues. Only in-frame clones appear in the TCRdb table, and some are missing; sequencing was by immunoSEQ multiplex PCR. The sample has 35,000 to 45,000 clones, roughly nine tenths seen once. The sequenced sample was peripheral blood. This TCR came from a human donor in a cohort sampled during active COVID-19. The chain carries TRBV11-3 and TRBJ2-2; 8 bases map to TRBD1. The chain's CDR3 is CASSRGQGTGELFF. In DNA form, the CDR3 reads TGTGCCAGCTCCAGGGGGCAAGGCACCGGGGAGCTGTTTTTT. Full variable domain (missing parts from reference TRBV11-3 and TRBJ2-2): EAGVVQSPRYKIIEKKQPVAFWCNPISGHNTLYWYLQNLGQGPELLIRYENEEAVDDSQLPKDRFSAERLKGVDSTLKIQPAELGDSAVYLCASSRGQGTGELFFGEGSRLTVL.